Listed here are 15 T cell receptor beta chains from one sample, sequenced in a study of shared clonotypes between healthy human individuals. The data were produced by immunoSEQ multiplex PCR, yet TCRdb's version contains in-frame clones alone and is incomplete. The sample has around 1.6 million clones; around 98% are singletons. The sample was naive CD4+ T cells sorted from blood. Subset given: CD45RA+ positively selected. All receptors come from a man aged 30 to 45 in good health.

This chain links TRBV4-3 with TRBJ2-6, with D possibly being TRBD1 (6 bases). V shed 1 base and J shed 0 bases, with 19 bases lying between them. Germline V gene sequence: CDR1 LGHNA, CDR2 YSLEER. CDR3 length: 20 residues. In DNA form, the CDR3 reads TGCGCCAGCAGCCAAGTTGCTATTGTAGGGGGAAACTCTGGGGCCAACGTCCTGACTTTC. Residues: CASSQVAIVGGNSGANVLTF.

The gene calls are TRBV9 and TRBJ2-7; 8 bases line up with TRBD1. J gave up 2 bases and V 7 bases, and 2 bases lay outside the gene matches. The germline V gene encodes CDR1 SGDLS and CDR2 YYNGEE. The CDR3 spans 12 residues. The CDR3 bases are TGTGCCAGCGGACAGGGTGCCTACGAGCAGTACTTC. Translated, it gives CASGQGAYEQYF. Using reference TRBV9 and TRBJ2-7 for the parts outside the CDR3, the full variable domain is DSGVTQTPKHLITATGQRVTLRCSPRSGDLSVYWYQQSLDQGLQFLIQYYNGEERAKGNILERFSAQQFPDLHSELNLSSLELGDSALYFCASGQGAYEQYFGPGTRLTVT.

The genes are TRBV5-1 and TRBJ2-5; D is possibly TRBD1 (7 bases). The V end was cut by 4 bases, the J end by 5 bases, with 18 bases between. CDR1 and CDR2 (germline): SGHRS, YFSETQ. This CDR3 is 15 amino acids long. The CDR3 coding sequence is TGCGCCAGCAGCCCCCCCGGGACAGCGGGCGAGACCCAGTACTTC. Protein product: CASSPPGTAGETQYF. Complete variable domain (other parts from reference TRBV5-1 and TRBJ2-5): KAGVTQTPRYLIKTRGQQVTLSCSPISGHRSVSWYQQTPGQGLQFLFEYFSETQRNKGNFPGRFSGRQFSNSRSEMNVSTLELGDSALYLCASSPPGTAGETQYFGPGTRLLVL.

Details on this clone: Other DNA sequences in the sample encode the same CDR3. The chain recombines TRBV7-3 with TRBJ2-2, with a possible D match to TRBD1 (6 bases). Germline CDR1 SGHTA, CDR2 FQGTGA. The CDR3 runs 14 residues. V lost 6 bases, J lost 1 base, and 9 bases lay in between. In DNA form, the CDR3 reads TGTGCCAGCAGACCGACAGGGAACACCGGGGAGCTGTTTTTT. It yields the protein CASRPTGNTGELFF.

The J gene is TRBJ2-7, the V gene TRBV14; possibly TRBD2 for D (6 bases). The V and J ends lost 1 base and 0 bases respectively, with 19 bases between them. The CDR3 has 18 amino acids. Germline lookup yields CDR1 SGHDN and CDR2 FVKESK. The CDR3 nucleotides are TGTGCCAGCAGCCAAGGGCTCGCAGCGGGTGGGAGCTCCTACGAGCAGTACTTC. It specifies CASSQGLAAGGSSYEQYF.

This chain connects TRBV10-3 to TRBJ2-1; D possibly corresponds to TRBD2 (6 bases). V was pared by 3 bases and J by 7 bases, with 16 bases between. Germline V gives CDR1 ENHRY, CDR2 SYGVKD. The CDR3 runs to 15 residues. In DNA form, the CDR3 reads TGTGCCATCAGTGAAGTCGTGGGGGGATGGAATGAGCAGTTCTTC. Its translation: CAISEVVGGWNEQFF.

Worth noting for this clone: The sample has other DNA sequences that encode this CDR3 too. This sequence joins TRBV18 and TRBJ1-1; TRBD1 aligns across 8 bases. Germline assignment: CDR1 KGHSH and CDR2 LQKENI. V was pared by 1 base and J by 6 bases, with 1 base of the junction left unmatched. This CDR3 spans 13 amino acids. DNA for the CDR3: TGTGCCAGCTCACCACTACAGGGGGCTGAAGCTTTCTTT. Its protein is CASSPLQGAEAFF.

This clone was seen only a few times. Other DNA sequences in this sample translate to the same CDR3. The V gene is TRBV9, the J gene TRBJ2-3; D call uncertain. V lost 0 bases to trimming and J lost 6 bases, with 5 bases between them. Germline V lookup: CDR1 SGDLS, CDR2 YYNGEE. There are 12 residues in the CDR3. The CDR3 spells CASSVVGDTQYF. For the CDR3, the DNA is TGTGCCAGCAGCGTAGTAGGGGATACGCAGTATTTT.

V is TRBV29-1 and J is TRBJ2-1; D is perhaps TRBD2 (6 bases). V was clipped by 2 bases and J by 5 bases, with 10 bases between them. The CDR3 contains 13 residues. Germline V gives CDR1 SQVTM, CDR2 ANQGSEA. Here the CDR3 DNA reads TGCAGCGTTGAATTGACGGGAGACAATGAGCAGTTCTTC. Translating gives CSVELTGDNEQFF.

In its sample, this clone was seen once. This chain joins TRBV9 and TRBJ2-5; D gene uncertain. The ends were cut back, 0 bases at V and 5 bases at J, with 11 bases in the middle. The CDR3 length is 14 residues. Germline V gene sequence: CDR1 SGDLS, CDR2 YYNGEE. CDR3 sequence (DNA): TGTGCCAGCAGCGTAGGGTCGGCGGTGGAGACCCAGTACTTC. It encodes CASSVGSAVETQYF.

Of note for this clone: The sample contains more than one DNA sequence encoding this CDR3. The chain carries TRBV18 and TRBJ2-7; 9 bases match TRBD1. V dropped 2 bases and J dropped 4; count of bases not matched to a gene: 3. Germline lookup yields CDR1 KGHSH and CDR2 LQKENI. The CDR3 runs to 14 residues. CDR3 bases: TGTGCCAGCTCACCAGGGACAGGGTCGTACGAGCAGTACTTC. Its protein is CASSPGTGSYEQYF.

The chain carries TRBV29-1 and TRBJ2-2, with 11 bases lining up with TRBD2. After removal of 6 bases from V and 2 bases from J, the junction contained 5 bases not matched to a gene. The germline gives CDR1 SQVTM, CDR2 ANQGSEA. The CDR3 has 15 amino acids. The CDR3 protein is CSVQTSGSNTGELFF. CDR3 nucleotide sequence: TGCAGCGTCCAAACTAGCGGGAGTAACACCGGGGAGCTGTTTTTT.

The chain couples TRBV9 to TRBJ2-5; 7 nucleotides line up with TRBD1. The CDR3 runs 14 residues. The germline CDR1 and CDR2 sequences are SGDLS and YYNGEE. Losses at the gene ends were 4 bases for V and 5 bases for J; bases not matched to a gene: 8. The CDR3 DNA reads as TGTGCCAGCAGCTCAAGGGACAGTGGGGAGACCCAGTACTTC. Protein sequence: CASSSRDSGETQYF.

This clone appeared once. This chain links TRBV5-4 with TRBJ2-7; 9 bases are shared with TRBD1. Unmatched junction bases numbered 10, after V lost 4 bases and J lost 2 bases. CDR3 length: 16 residues. The germline V gene encodes CDR1 SGHNT and CDR2 YYREEE (reference sequence). The CDR3 loop reads CASSPFSGTGPYEQYF. In DNA form, the CDR3 reads TGTGCCAGCAGCCCATTCTCCGGGACAGGGCCCTACGAGCAGTACTTC.

The chain links TRBV5-1 to TRBJ2-1; D not certain. In germline, CDR1 is SGHRS, CDR2 YFSETQ. The germline V and J ends were trimmed by 4 bases and 9 bases, with 8 bases remaining between them. The CDR3 sequence is 11 residues long. CDR3 sequence: CASSHTTEQFF. CDR3 DNA sequence: TGCGCCAGCAGCCACACTACTGAGCAGTTCTTC.